This T cell receptor beta chain originates from a study of Graves' ophthalmopathy and Graves' hyperthyroidism. Study at large: Investigators collected peripheral blood at initial diagnosis, before any treatment was given. Broader study findings: Ophthalmopathy versus stable hyperthyroidism: 13-signature model gave roughly 88% sensitivity, 75% to 83% specificity. Blood repertoires reportedly contained most expanded thyroid clonotypes above 0.001 frequency.

The length of the CDR3 is 14 residues. Per germline, CDR1 LNHDA and CDR2 SQIVND (reference sequence). This clonotype was detected many times. The antigen is undetermined. Given a much more abundant clone one base away, this may be a read error. Other autoimmune disease, uncontrolled infection, pregnancy and lactation led to exclusion. RNA transcripts served as template for amplifying TCR beta CDR3 sequences. An initial RT-PCR round employing HTBI primers preceded a second-round multiplex PCR. TCRdb called the multiplex PCR reads again in MiXCR, with one record for every CDR3 protein. The repertoire holds around 470,000 distinct CDR3 sequences, with over 13% as singletons.

The chain is built from TRBV19 and TRBJ1-1; D is uncertain. The sequence derives from a woman in her twenties or thirties with Graves' ophthalmopathy. The sequenced sample was blood. As DNA, the CDR3 is TGTGCCAGTAGCCCACCCACCCAAGGAACTGAAGCTCTCTTT. The encoded protein is CASSPPTQGTEALF.